Reported below is one TCR beta chain. The target of this receptor is not known. Base qualities are not at hand, and no much larger clone is one base apart. CDR1 and CDR2 are read off the germline V gene (reference sequence) as DFQATT and SNEGSKA. The CDR3 covers 14 residues, taking in both the cysteine and the phenylalanine. This entry keeps only the CDR3 DNA: 42 bases, framed from base 1. V and J are trimmed by 0 bases and 13 bases, and the gene matches miss 12 bases of the junction. The method was PCR. Sequenced using an Illumina HiSeq 2500. Molecular barcoding was employed in the preparation of TCR libraries, with unique molecular identifiers being used to normalize TCRbeta repertoire quantification. Using fastp trimming at Q25 and MiXCR clonotype assembly, TCRdb reanalyzed the public sequencing data and kept in-frame beta chains. Every CDR3 protein is listed once, alongside the most common genes and DNA of its rows. Across this sample there are about 540,000 distinct CDR3 sequences, with around 17% seen only once. Clones ranked in the top ten supply roughly 3.3% of the sample.

The sample comes from a study of T-cell reconstitution after alpha-beta-depleted transplantation in children (dated by TCRdb to 2016 to 2017). Describing the broader study: The study quantitatively tracked T-cell immune reconstitution after TCRalphabeta/CD19-depleted allogeneic hematopoietic cell transplantation in children using TCR repertoire profiling.

This TCR derives from a human donor who donated a stem cell graft to a child with acute lymphoblastic leukemia. The sample consisted of PBMCs from the stem cell graft donor, taken from the stem cell graft. The chain was built from TRBV20-1 and TRBJ2-1; 7 bases in the junction line up with TRBD2. CDR3 region: CSARDHFSGTTQFF. In nucleotides, the sequence is TGCAGTGCTAGAGATCATTTTTCGGGGACTACCCAGTTCTTC.